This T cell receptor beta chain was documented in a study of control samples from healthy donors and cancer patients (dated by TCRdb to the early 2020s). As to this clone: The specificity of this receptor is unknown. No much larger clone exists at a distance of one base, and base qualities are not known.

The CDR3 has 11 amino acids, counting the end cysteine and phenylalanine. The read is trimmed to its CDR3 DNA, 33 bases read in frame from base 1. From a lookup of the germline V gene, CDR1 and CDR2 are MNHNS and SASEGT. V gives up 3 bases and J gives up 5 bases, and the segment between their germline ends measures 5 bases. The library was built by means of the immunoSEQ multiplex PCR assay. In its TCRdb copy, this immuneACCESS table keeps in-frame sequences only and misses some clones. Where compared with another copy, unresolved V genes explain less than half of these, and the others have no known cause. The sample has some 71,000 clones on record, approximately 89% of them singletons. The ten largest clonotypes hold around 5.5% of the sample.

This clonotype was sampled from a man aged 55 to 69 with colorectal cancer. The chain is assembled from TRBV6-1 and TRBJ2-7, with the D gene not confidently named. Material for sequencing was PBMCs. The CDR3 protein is CASSEPHEQYF. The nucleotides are TGTGCCAGCAGTGAGCCCCACGAGCAGTACTTC.